The 12 T cell receptor beta chains given below trace back to one sample, sequenced in a study of molecular identifiers for immune sequencing clone quantification. In TCRdb, the PCR reads were re-called with MiXCR into one record per CDR3 protein. The data contain a few hundred thousand distinct CDR3 sequences, less than 30% of them singletons. Specimen: naive CD8+ T cells from blood, with Jurkat cell RNA spiked in. Specified subset: FACS-sorted CD8+CD4-CCR7+CD45RA+ naive T cells. Receptor source: a human donor in good health. Some libraries in this study had Jurkat cell RNA spiked in.

This clonotype was seen repeatedly, ten times or more. This rearrangement joins TRBV29-1 to TRBJ1-1; D may be TRBD1 (6 bases). Germline V gene lookup returns CDR1 SQVTM and CDR2 ANQGSEA. This CDR3 has 14 amino acids. V shed 7 bases and J shed 5 bases, with 20 bases lying between them. This CDR3 reads CSARTDSTGTEAFF. The CDR3 DNA sequence: TGCAGCGCCAGAACGGACAGCACTGGGACTGAAGCTTTCTTT.

In its sample, this clonotype was seen many times. The chain combines TRBV25-1 with TRBJ1-1; 9 nucleotides match TRBD1. The CDR3 is made up of 15 amino acids. Germline V gene sequence: CDR1 MGHDK, CDR2 SYGVNS. Germline trimming cut 2 bases from V and 7 bases from J; bases unmatched to any gene: 8. The CDR3: CASSEQTGGRDEAFF. The CDR3, as DNA: TGTGCCAGCAGTGAACAGACAGGGGGAAGGGATGAAGCTTTCTTT. Combining the CDR3 with reference TRBV25-1 and TRBJ1-1 gives the whole variable domain EADIYQTPRYLVIGTGKKITLECSQTMGHDKMYWYQQDPGMELHLIHYSYGVNSTEKGDLSSESTVSRIRTEHFPLTLESARPSHTSQYLCASSEQTGGRDEAFFGQGTRLTVV.

The chain employs TRBV7-9 and TRBJ2-7, with D perhaps matching TRBD1 (6 bases). The CDR3 extends over 17 amino acids. V lost 2 bases to trimming and J lost 0 bases, with 17 bases between them. From germline, CDR1 is SEHNR and CDR2 FQNEAQ (reference sequence). Here the CDR3 DNA reads TGTGCCAGCAGCTTACCTTCGACAGGCGTCAACTCCTACGAGCAGTACTTC. Residues: CASSLPSTGVNSYEQYF. The variable domain in full, completed from reference TRBV7-9 and TRBJ2-7, reads DTGVSQNPRHKITKRGQNVTFRCDPISEHNRLYWYRQTLGQGPEFLTYFQNEAQLEKSRLLSDRFSAERPKGSFSTLEIQRTEQGDSAMYLCASSLPSTGVNSYEQYFGPGTRLTVT.

The chain is built from TRBV29-1 and TRBJ2-7, with D uncertain. Germline CDR1 is SQVTM and CDR2 is ANQGSEA. This CDR3 contains 16 residues. Trimming stripped 1 base from V and 2 bases from J, with 18 bases between. CDR3 residues: CSVEVAPILKTYEQYF. In DNA, the CDR3 is TGCAGCGTTGAAGTTGCGCCGATCCTAAAAACCTACGAGCAGTACTTC.

On this clonotype: Given a much more abundant clone one base away, this may be a read error. The chain couples TRBV7-2 to TRBJ2-7; D is ambiguous. There are 15 residues in the CDR3. The V gene lost 5 bases and the J gene lost 3 bases, with 17 bases spanning the gap. Germline assignment: CDR1 SGHTA and CDR2 FQGNSA. CDR3 sequence (DNA): TGTGCCAGCAGCCCTTGGTCGTTACACGGCTACGAGCAGTACTTC. The encoded protein is CASSPWSLHGYEQYF.

At least ten counts were recorded for this clonotype. The rearrangement uses TRBV29-1 and TRBJ2-7, with D possibly TRBD2 on 6 matching bases. V was shortened by 7 bases and J by 3 bases, with 19 bases between the two germline ends. In germline, CDR1 is SQVTM, CDR2 ANQGSEA. The CDR3 is made up of 14 amino acids. The CDR3 DNA reads TGCAGCGCCGAAGGGGCAGGGCGGGACTACGAGCAGTACTTC. It specifies CSAEGAGRDYEQYF.

This clonotype has just a few counts. V usage is TRBV4-3 and J usage is TRBJ2-7; TRBD1 matches 9 bases. The CDR3 has 16 amino acids. In germline, CDR1 is LGHNA, CDR2 YSLEER. The ends lost 1 base at V and 3 bases at J; junction bases unmatched: 7. The CDR3 nucleotides are TGCGCCAGCAGCCAAGTTTCCGGGACAGGGCACTACGAGCAGTACTTC. Amino acids: CASSQVSGTGHYEQYF.

At least ten counts were recorded for this clonotype. The V call is TRBV7-3, the J call TRBJ2-1, with 8 bases identical to TRBD2. This CDR3 is 15 amino acids long. J gave up 3 bases and V 5 bases, and 6 bases lay outside the gene matches. Germline CDR1 and CDR2: SGHTA and FQGTGA. Here the CDR3 DNA reads TGTGCCAGCAGCCTTTACGGGACTAGCTACAATGAGCAGTTCTTC. Amino acid sequence: CASSLYGTSYNEQFF.

This clonotype occurred many times. The rearrangement uses TRBV4-1 and TRBJ2-2, with 8 bases lining up with TRBD2. The V and J ends lost 4 bases and 6 bases, in that order; junction bases with no gene match: 7. Germline V lookup: CDR1 MGHRA, CDR2 YSYEKL. The CDR3 is 15 residues long. In nucleotides, the CDR3 is TGCGCCAGCAGCCCGAGGGTGACTAGCGCCGGGGAGCTGTTTTTT. It is translated as CASSPRVTSAGELFF.

This sequence joins TRBV11-2 and TRBJ2-3; tentative D call: TRBD2 (6 bases). This CDR3 contains 14 residues. Germline lookup yields CDR1 SGHAT and CDR2 FQNNGV. Trimming took off 4 bases at V and 8 bases at J, with 16 bases between the two ends. CDR3 coding DNA: TGTGCCAGCAGCTCCCGACTAGATAGAGCTACGCAGTATTTT. The encoded protein is CASSSRLDRATQYF.

Of note for this clonotype: Since no conserved phenylalanine or tryptophan closes the CDR3, a read error is the likely cause. This chain links TRBV11-2 with TRBJ2-5; a possible D gene is TRBD2 (6 bases). The V gene's germline CDR1 is SGHAT and CDR2 FQNNGV. Trimming pared 5 bases from V and 1 base from J, leaving 17 bases between. This CDR3 has 16 residues. In nucleotides, the CDR3 is TGTGCCAGCAGCATATATGCGGGGCAGGTCCAAGAGACCCAGTACATC. Translated, it gives CASSIYAGQVQETQYI.

The sample holds a few counts of this clonotype. The CDR3 region has the DNA TGTGCCAGCAGTTACCTGAACTACCAACTTGACAATGAGCAGTTCTTC. Translating it yields CASSYLNYQLDNEQFF. The rearrangement joins TRBV27 to TRBJ2-1; D is unclear. There are 16 residues in the CDR3. The V end was cut by 4 bases, the J end by 5 bases, with 18 bases between. Germline CDR1 is MNHEY and CDR2 is SMNVEV (reference sequence).